A selection of T cell receptor beta chains follows, all from one sample in a study of shared clonotypes between healthy human individuals. Measured with immunoSEQ multiplex PCR; TCRdb has only the in-frame clones, and not every one. The sample consists of over a million clones, roughly 98.5% of them appearing once. Sample: naive CD4+ T cells sorted from blood. Receptors were obtained from a man aged 30-40 years in good health. Each CDR3 is given with its conserved first and last residue. A D gene is named only where the DNA matches it firmly.

J: TRBJ2-1
V: TRBV18
D: TRBD2
CDR3: CASSQQREVYNEQFF

J: TRBJ2-3
V: TRBV14
D: -
CDR3: CASSQVSRTDTQYF

J: TRBJ2-5
V: TRBV6-1
D: -
CDR3: CASRELGSQETQYF

J: TRBJ2-3
V: TRBV11-2
D: TRBD2
CDR3: CASSPARAGGWADTQYF

J: TRBJ2-5
V: TRBV5-1
D: TRBD2
CDR3: CASSRGLANQETQYF

J: TRBJ2-1
V: TRBV5-1
D: -
CDR3: CASSLGARSDEQFF

J: TRBJ2-1
V: TRBV6-1
D: TRBD2
CDR3: CASSLAGGPRFF

J: TRBJ2-2
V: TRBV29-1
D: TRBD2
CDR3: CSVSRLAGRGSNTGELFF

J: TRBJ2-4
V: TRBV5-8
D: -
CDR3: CASSFAPNRNIQYF

J: TRBJ1-2
V: TRBV7-9
D: -
CDR3: CASSLVPYYGYTF

J: TRBJ2-2
V: TRBV4-3
D: -
CDR3: CASSQDQGNGELFF

J: TRBJ2-2
V: TRBV29-1
D: TRBD1
CDR3: CSVVGGRDRGYTGELFF

J: TRBJ2-7
V: TRBV19
D: -
CDR3: CASNAEQYF

J: TRBJ2-7
V: TRBV18
D: -
CDR3: CASSPPSAVSLEQYF

J: TRBJ2-7
V: TRBV27
D: TRBD2
CDR3: CASSLSKTSGITYEQYF

J: TRBJ2-3
V: TRBV2
D: -
CDR3: CASSFEAPSTDTQYF

J: TRBJ2-3
V: TRBV28
D: -
CDR3: CASSFGRGITDTQYF

J: TRBJ2-7
V: TRBV9
D: TRBD1
CDR3: CASSLTGQASYEQYF

J: TRBJ1-5
V: TRBV21-1
D: -
CDR3: CASSRRDRRQGNQPQHF

J: TRBJ1-1
V: TRBV7-3
D: TRBD1
CDR3: CASSTGGHTEAFF

J: TRBJ2-5
V: TRBV19
D: TRBD1
CDR3: CASSVTGVQETQYF

J: TRBJ2-3
V: TRBV2
D: -
CDR3: CASSGGGADTQYF

J: TRBJ1-2
V: TRBV27
D: -
CDR3: CASRRYPGPNYGYTF

J: TRBJ2-5
V: TRBV11-2
D: -
CDR3: CASSLEGPETQYF

J: TRBJ2-1
V: TRBV6-5
D: -
CDR3: CASSVLGEQFF

J: TRBJ2-6
V: TRBV28
D: TRBD1
CDR3: CASSSRTGGSSGANVLTF

J: TRBJ2-5
V: TRBV11-1
D: -
CDR3: CASSPSTKETQYF

J: TRBJ1-2
V: TRBV29-1
D: -
CDR3: CSVDLYYGYTF

J: TRBJ2-1
V: TRBV5-1
D: TRBD2
CDR3: CASPSGLAGGWNEQFF

J: TRBJ2-7
V: TRBV5-1
D: -
CDR3: CASSPDRTYEQYF

J: TRBJ2-7
V: TRBV5-6
D: -
CDR3: CASSPRGLAEQYF

J: TRBJ2-2
V: TRBV5-1
D: -
CDR3: CASSFRPNTGELFF

J: TRBJ2-3
V: TRBV4-1
D: -
CDR3: CASSQERGSMGTDTQYF

J: TRBJ2-1
V: TRBV10-1
D: -
CDR3: CASSGRGPGDSYNEQFF

J: TRBJ2-1
V: TRBV5-1
D: TRBD1
CDR3: CASSLGQGDEQFF

J: TRBJ2-4
V: TRBV7-4
D: -
CDR3: CASSFERAKNIQYF

J: TRBJ2-1
V: TRBV14
D: -
CDR3: CASSPLGKGREQFF

J: TRBJ2-7
V: TRBV2
D: TRBD1
CDR3: CASSEERDRFSYEQYF

J: TRBJ1-2
V: TRBV6-1
D: -
CDR3: CASSSVNYGYTF